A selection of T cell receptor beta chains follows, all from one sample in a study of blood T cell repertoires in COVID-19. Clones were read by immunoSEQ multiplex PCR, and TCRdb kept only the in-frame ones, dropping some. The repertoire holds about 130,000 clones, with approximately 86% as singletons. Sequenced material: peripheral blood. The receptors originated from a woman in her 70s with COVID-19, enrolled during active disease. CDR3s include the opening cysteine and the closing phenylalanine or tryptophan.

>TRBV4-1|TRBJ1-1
CASSRSSAGVFTEAFF
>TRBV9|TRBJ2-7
CASSPTRRIYEQYF
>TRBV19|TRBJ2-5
CASSIAGYQETQYF
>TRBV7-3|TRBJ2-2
CASSLGRAGGPGELFF
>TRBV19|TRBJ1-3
CASSYGWGGSGNTIYF
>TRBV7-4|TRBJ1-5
CASSHGRHNVANSNQPQHF
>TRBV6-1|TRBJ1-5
CASSEHGQGSNQPQHF
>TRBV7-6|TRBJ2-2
CASSLARGTGELFF
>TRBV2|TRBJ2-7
CASRRDRSPYEQYF
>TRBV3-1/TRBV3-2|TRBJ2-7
CASSQVFGTATREQYF
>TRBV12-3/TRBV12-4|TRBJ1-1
CASNPRGNTEAFF
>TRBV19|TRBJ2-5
CASGSQGETQYF
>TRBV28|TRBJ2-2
CASSRTSPGELFF
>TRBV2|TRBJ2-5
CAGAIRGLQETQYF
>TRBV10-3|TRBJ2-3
CAISDSSGDTDTQYF
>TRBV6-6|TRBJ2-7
CASSPGQASDEQYF
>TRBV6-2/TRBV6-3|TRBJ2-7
CASSYSRASGGARLNEQYF
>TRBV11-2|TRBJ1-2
CASSRAGTGVLFYGYTF
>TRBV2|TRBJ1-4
CASRGDRGATNEKLFF
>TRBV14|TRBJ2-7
CASSLLSGGALGYEQYF
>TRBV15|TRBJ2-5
CATSRDLASGSEETQYF
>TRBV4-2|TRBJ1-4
CASSQEQRINEKLFF
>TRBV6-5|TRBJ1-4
CASSYSRQGVEKLFF
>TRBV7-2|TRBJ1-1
CASSKGADTEAFF
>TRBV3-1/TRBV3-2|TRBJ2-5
CASSQALETQYF
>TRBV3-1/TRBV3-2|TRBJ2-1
CASSLWGQNISPPFF
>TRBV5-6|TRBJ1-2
CASSLDQGLYYGYTF
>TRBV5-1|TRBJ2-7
CASSSRLAGDHEQYF
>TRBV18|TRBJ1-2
CASSQGQGVERGYTF
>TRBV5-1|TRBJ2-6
CASSYRGTGANVLTF
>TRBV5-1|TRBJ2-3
CASSLAADTDTQYF
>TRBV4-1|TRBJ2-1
CASSGTSSYNEQFF
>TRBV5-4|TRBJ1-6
CASSISPGQGVIGNNSPLHF
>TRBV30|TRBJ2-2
CACRRGFGDTGELFF
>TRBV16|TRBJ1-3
CASSQSRPSSGNTIYF
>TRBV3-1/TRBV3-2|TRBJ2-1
CASRRSTVGNEQFF
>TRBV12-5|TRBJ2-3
CASGLGVATDTQYF
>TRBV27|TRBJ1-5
CASNTGNQPQHF
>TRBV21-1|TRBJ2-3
CASSKGISGANRTDTQYF
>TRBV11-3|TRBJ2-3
CASSGGTGRTDTQYF
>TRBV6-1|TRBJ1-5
CASSEQGSNQPQHF